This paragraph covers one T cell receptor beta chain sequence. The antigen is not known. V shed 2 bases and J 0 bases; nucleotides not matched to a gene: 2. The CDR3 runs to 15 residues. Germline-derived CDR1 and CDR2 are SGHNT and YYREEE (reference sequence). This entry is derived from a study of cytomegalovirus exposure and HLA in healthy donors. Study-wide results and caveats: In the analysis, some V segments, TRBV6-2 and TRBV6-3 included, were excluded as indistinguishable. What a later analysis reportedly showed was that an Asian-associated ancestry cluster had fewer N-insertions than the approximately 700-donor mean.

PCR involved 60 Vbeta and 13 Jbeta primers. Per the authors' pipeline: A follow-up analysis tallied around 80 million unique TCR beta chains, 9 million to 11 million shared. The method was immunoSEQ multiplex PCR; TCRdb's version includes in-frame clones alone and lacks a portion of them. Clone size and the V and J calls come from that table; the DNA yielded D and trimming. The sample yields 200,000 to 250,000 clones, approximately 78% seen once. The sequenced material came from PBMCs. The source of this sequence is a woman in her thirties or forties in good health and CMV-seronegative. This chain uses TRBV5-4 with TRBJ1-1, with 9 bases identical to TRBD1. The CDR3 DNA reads TGTGCCAGCAGCTTCGGACAGGGGTTGAACACTGAAGCTTTCTTT. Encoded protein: CASSFGQGLNTEAFF.